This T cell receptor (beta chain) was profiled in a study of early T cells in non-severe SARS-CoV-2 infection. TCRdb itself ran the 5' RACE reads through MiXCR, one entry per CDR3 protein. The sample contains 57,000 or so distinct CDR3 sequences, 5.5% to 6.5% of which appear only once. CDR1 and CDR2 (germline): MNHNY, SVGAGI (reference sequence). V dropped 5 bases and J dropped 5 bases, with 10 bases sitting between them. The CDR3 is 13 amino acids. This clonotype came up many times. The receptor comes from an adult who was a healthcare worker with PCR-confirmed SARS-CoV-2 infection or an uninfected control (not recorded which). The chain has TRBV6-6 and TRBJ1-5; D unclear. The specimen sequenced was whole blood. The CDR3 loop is CASSTKSDQPQHF. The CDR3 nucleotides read TGTGCCAGCAGTACAAAGAGCGATCAGCCCCAGCATTTT.